The source of this TCR beta chain is a study of post-analysis software for immune sequencing data. Study results and caveats: Relative to controls, patients had about 5 TRBV segments at higher frequency, with TRBV5-6, TRBV5-1 and TRBV20-1 among these. Patients with multiple sclerosis recorded significantly lower normalized Chao1 diversity than controls, the study found.

Unique molecular identifiers were carried by the TCR beta cDNA libraries. TCRdb ran MiXCR on the PCR reads and lists one entry per CDR3 protein. This repertoire shows fewer than 550,000 distinct CDR3 sequences, roughly 34% found once; its top ten account for less than 6%. Deletions cut 4 bases from V and 3 bases from J, with 12 bases between. The CDR3 covers 14 residues. The germline V gene has CDR1 SGHTA and CDR2 FQGNSA. This clonotype was recorded a few times. Its matching antigen is unknown. The sample comprised blood. The origin of this receptor is a girl aged 2-17 years with multiple sclerosis. The chain couples TRBV7-2 to TRBJ1-2; no definite D call. The CDR3 sequence is CASSYTIADYGYTF. The CDR3 DNA reads as TGTGCCAGCAGCTACACGATCGCCGACTATGGCTACACCTTC.